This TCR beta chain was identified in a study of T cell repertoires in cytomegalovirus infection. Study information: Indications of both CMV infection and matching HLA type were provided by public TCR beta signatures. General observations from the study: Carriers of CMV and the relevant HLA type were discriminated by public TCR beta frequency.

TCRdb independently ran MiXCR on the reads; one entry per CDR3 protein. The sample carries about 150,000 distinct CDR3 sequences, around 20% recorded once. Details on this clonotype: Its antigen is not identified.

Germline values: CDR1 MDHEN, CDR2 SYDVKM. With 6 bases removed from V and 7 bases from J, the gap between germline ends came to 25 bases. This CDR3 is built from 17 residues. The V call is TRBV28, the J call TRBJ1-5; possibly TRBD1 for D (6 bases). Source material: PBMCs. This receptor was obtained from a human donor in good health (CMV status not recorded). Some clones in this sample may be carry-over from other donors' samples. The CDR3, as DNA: TGTGCCAGCAGCTCGGCCATAAAGCAGGGGATTGGGCAGCCCCAGCATTTT. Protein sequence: CASSSAIKQGIGQPQHF.